The 9 T cell receptor beta chains presented below share a single source sample, sequenced in a study of regulatory T cells in long-lasting Graves disease. Library construction for TCR beta used iRepertoire HTBI primers and Arm-PCR of CDR3 regions. TCRdb reprocessed the multiplex PCR reads via MiXCR and lists one record per CDR3 protein. The sample consists of roughly 400,000 distinct CDR3 sequences, approximately 15% of them appearing once. Time point meaning: newly diagnosed GD, antithyroid drugs for less than 3 months. After RNA was extracted from PBMCs, the TCR library was made from it. These data also formed part of another study, on T cells in Graves' hyperthyroidism and ophthalmopathy.

The material was peripheral blood mononuclear cells (PBMCs), obtained at new diagnosis, from a patient treated with antithyroid drugs. These receptors originate from a middle-aged woman with Graves disease.

As concerns this clonotype: A far bigger clonotype differs at one base, so this is likely a read error. The rearrangement links TRBV11-2 to TRBJ2-2; TRBD1 might be the D (6 bases). Germline assignment: CDR1 SGHAT and CDR2 FQNNGV. The V end was cut by 2 bases, the J end by 3 bases, with 7 bases between. The CDR3 is 14 amino acids. DNA for the CDR3: TGTGCCAGCAGCTTACCAGGGGACACCGGGGAGCTGTTTTTT. It encodes CASSLPGDTGELFF.

This chain links TRBV20-1 with TRBJ2-3; TRBD1 matches 10 bases. Losses at the gene ends were 7 bases for V and 8 bases for J; bases not matched to a gene: 12. Germline lookup yields CDR1 DFQATT and CDR2 SNEGSKA (reference sequence). The CDR3 has 14 residues. The CDR3 DNA sequence: TGCAGTGTGGGACAGGGGTTCATGCAGGGTACGCAGTATTTT. This gives the protein CSVGQGFMQGTQYF.

In this sample, this clonotype turned up a few times. The chain joins TRBV15 to TRBJ2-3; 8 nucleotides agree with TRBD1. The V segment lost 1 base and the J segment 1 base; nucleotides outside the gene matches: 7. Germline CDR1 LNHNV, CDR2 YYDKDF (reference sequence). This CDR3 comprises 17 residues. The CDR3 DNA reads as TGTGCCACCAGCAGAGTGGGAGGACAGGGACGCACAGATACGCAGTATTTT. Translation gives CATSRVGGQGRTDTQYF. The entire variable domain, with the rest obtained from reference TRBV15 and TRBJ2-3, is as follows: DAMVIQNPRYQVTQFGKPVTLSCSQTLNHNVMYWYQQKSSQAPKLLFHYYDKDFNNEADTPDNFQSRRPNTSFCFLDIRSPGLGDTAMYLCATSRVGGQGRTDTQYFGPGTRLTVL.

The rearrangement links TRBV10-3 to TRBJ2-1; D not resolved. V dropped 8 bases and J dropped 0 bases, with 14 bases sitting between them. This CDR3 is built from 15 residues. CDR1 and CDR2 (germline): ENHRY, SYGVKD. CDR3 region: CAIRSPGSSYNEQFF. Here the CDR3 DNA reads TGTGCCATCCGATCACCCGGCAGCTCCTACAATGAGCAGTTCTTC.

This clonotype came up many times. V is TRBV12-3 or TRBV12-4 and J is TRBJ2-1, with 12 bases lining up with TRBD2. The J segment lost 5 bases and the V segment lost 7 bases, leaving 6 bases of the junction unmatched. The CDR3 consists of 15 residues. The CDR3 loop reads CASTPLAGGDNEQFF. CDR3 DNA: TGTGCCAGCACTCCTCTAGCGGGAGGGGACAATGAGCAGTTCTTC.

This clonotype was counted at least ten times. The chain recombines TRBV20-1 with TRBJ2-7; D is possibly TRBD2 (6 bases). The CDR3 covers 14 residues. Trimming stripped 5 bases from V and 5 bases from J, with 19 bases between. Germline values: CDR1 DFQATT, CDR2 SNEGSKA (reference sequence). This chain's CDR3 is CSAHSGNKRDEQYF. In nucleotides, the CDR3 is TGCAGTGCTCATAGCGGCAATAAGAGGGACGAGCAGTACTTC.

This clonotype was recorded many times. The V and J genes are TRBV27 and TRBJ2-3; TRBD1 aligns across 7 bases. This CDR3 spans 13 amino acids. J was trimmed by 4 bases and V by 2 bases; bases with no gene match: 0. Germline CDR1 and CDR2: MNHEY and SMNVEV (reference sequence). The CDR3 bases are TGTGCCAGCAGTTTACAGGGGGCAGATACGCAGTATTTT. Translation gives CASSLQGADTQYF.

This clonotype came up many times. The genes are TRBV27 and TRBJ2-2, with D uncertain. Germline CDR1 is MNHEY and CDR2 is SMNVEV (reference sequence). This CDR3 contains 12 residues. V was cut by 2 bases and J by 11 bases, with 9 bases left in between. DNA for the CDR3: TGTGCCAGCAGTTTAGGGTCCAGCGAGCTGTTTTTT. Amino acid sequence: CASSLGSSELFF.

CDR3 nucleotide sequence: TGTGCCAGCAGCGCCCAAGCGGGAGCGGTCCCCATCTACGAGCAGTACTTC. Its translation: CASSAQAGAVPIYEQYF. V usage is TRBV13 and J usage is TRBJ2-7; 8 bases map to TRBD2. This CDR3 spans 17 amino acids. The V gene's germline CDR1 is PRHDT and CDR2 FYEKMQ (reference sequence). V shed 5 bases, J shed 3 bases, and the junction held 15 bases outside the gene matches. Supplemented by reference TRBV13 and TRBJ2-7, the full variable domain reads AAGVIQSPRHLIKEKRETATLKCYPIPRHDTVYWYQQGPGQDPQFLISFYEKMQSDKGSIPDRFSAQQFSDYHSELNMSSLELGDSALYFCASSAQAGAVPIYEQYFGPGTRLTVT.